The T cell receptor beta chain described here comes from a study of beta chain features in type 1 diabetes. The germline CDR1 and CDR2 sequences are WSHSY and SAAADI. The CDR3 length is 14 residues. V lost 2 bases to trimming and J lost 11 bases, with 19 bases between them. Details on this clone: Its antigen is not identified.

As every portion of the isolated RNA was reverse transcribed, the sequencing read expressed TCRB transcripts. TCRdb's table, derived via immunoSEQ multiplex PCR, lists solely in-frame clones and lacks some. Of roughly 730,000 clones listed, under 15% are singletons. Study-level points and caveats: Shortening that was moderate but significant affected the TCRB CDR3s of Type 1 diabetes patients in all four CD4+ subsets.

The genes are TRBV10-2 and TRBJ2-7; D gene unclear. The receptor's source is a man between 18 and 29 years old with type 1 diabetes. Sequencing input: naive CD4+ T cells from blood. CDR3 region: CASSETTLGTMEYF. In DNA form, the CDR3 reads TGCGCCAGCAGTGAGACCACCCTAGGTACGATGGAGTACTTC.